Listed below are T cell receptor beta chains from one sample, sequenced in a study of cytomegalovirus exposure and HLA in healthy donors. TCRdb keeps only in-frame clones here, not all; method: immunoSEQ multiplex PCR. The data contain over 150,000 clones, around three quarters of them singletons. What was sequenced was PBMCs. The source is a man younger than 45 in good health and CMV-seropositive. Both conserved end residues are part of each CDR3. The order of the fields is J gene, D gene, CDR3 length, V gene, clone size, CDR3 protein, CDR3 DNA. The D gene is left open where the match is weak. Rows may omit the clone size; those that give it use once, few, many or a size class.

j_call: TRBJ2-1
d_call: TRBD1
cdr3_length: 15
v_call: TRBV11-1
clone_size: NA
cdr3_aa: CASSLSGTGGNEQFF
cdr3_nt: TGTGCCAGCAGCTTATCCGGGACAGGGGGCAATGAGCAGTTCTTC

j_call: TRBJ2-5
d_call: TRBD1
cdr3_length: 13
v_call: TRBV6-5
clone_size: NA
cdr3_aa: CASSRDREETQYF
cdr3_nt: TGTGCCAGCAGCCGAGACAGGGAAGAGACCCAGTACTTC

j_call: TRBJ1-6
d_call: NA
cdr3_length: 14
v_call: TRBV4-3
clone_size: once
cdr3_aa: CASSQVQSNSPLHF
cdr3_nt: TGCGCCAGCAGCCAAGTCCAGTCGAATTCACCCCTCCACTTT

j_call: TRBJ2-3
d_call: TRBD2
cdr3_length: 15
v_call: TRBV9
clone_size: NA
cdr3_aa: CASSSGASGADTQYF
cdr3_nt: TGTGCCAGCAGCTCTGGGGCTAGCGGGGCAGATACGCAGTATTTT

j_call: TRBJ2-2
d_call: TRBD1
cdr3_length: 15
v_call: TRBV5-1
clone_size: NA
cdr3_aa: CASSEGTADTGELFF
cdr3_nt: TGCGCCAGCAGCGAAGGGACAGCGGACACCGGGGAGCTGTTTTTT

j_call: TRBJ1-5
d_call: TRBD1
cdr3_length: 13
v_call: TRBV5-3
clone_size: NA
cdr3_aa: CARDREYNQPQHF
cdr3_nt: TGTGCCAGAGACAGGGAGTACAATCAGCCCCAGCATTTT

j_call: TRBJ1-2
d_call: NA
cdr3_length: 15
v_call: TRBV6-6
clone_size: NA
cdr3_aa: CASRGTGNSNYGYTF
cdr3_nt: TGTGCCAGCAGGGGAACAGGGAACTCTAACTATGGCTACACCTTC

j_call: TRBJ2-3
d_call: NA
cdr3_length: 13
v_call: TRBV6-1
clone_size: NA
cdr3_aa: CASGLDLWDTQYF
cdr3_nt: TGTGCCAGCGGACTGGATCTATGGGATACGCAGTATTTT

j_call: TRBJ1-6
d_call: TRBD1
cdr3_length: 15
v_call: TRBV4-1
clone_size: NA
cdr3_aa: CASSPRDRTNSPLHF
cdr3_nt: TGCGCCAGCAGCCCCCGGGACAGGACTAATTCACCCCTCCACTTT

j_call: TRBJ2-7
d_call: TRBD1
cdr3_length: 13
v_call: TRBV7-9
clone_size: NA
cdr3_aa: CASSLTGLDEQYF
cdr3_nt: TGTGCCAGCAGCTTGACAGGGTTGGACGAGCAGTACTTC

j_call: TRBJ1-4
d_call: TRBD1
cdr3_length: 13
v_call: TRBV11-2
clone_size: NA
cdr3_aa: CASSFGQGEKLFF
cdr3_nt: TGTGCCAGCAGCTTTGGACAGGGTGAAAAACTGTTTTTT

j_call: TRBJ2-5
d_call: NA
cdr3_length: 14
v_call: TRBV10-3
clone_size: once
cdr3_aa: CAISEGFRGETQYF
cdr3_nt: TGTGCCATCAGTGAGGGCTTTAGGGGGGAGACCCAGTACTTC

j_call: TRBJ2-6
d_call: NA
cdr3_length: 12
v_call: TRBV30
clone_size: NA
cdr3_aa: CAWSSGANVLTF
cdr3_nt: TGTGCCTGGAGTAGCGGGGCCAACGTCCTGACTTTC

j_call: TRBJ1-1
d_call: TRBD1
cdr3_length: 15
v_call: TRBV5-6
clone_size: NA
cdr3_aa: CASSSMTGADTEAFF
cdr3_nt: TGTGCCAGCAGCTCGATGACAGGGGCCGATACTGAAGCTTTCTTT

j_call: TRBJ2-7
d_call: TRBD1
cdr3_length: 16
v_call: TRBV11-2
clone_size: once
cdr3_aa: CASSLGRPQGAYEQYF
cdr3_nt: TGTGCCAGCAGCTTAGGCCGGCCACAGGGGGCCTACGAGCAGTACTTC

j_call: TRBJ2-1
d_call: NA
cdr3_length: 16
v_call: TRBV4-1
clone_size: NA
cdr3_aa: CASSQVARGASDEQFF
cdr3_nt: TGCGCCAGCAGCCAAGTGGCGCGCGGGGCTAGTGATGAGCAGTTCTTC

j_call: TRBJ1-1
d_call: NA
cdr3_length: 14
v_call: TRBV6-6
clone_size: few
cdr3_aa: CASSVNQGNTEAFF
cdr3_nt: TGTGCCAGCAGTGTTAATCAGGGAAACACTGAAGCTTTCTTT

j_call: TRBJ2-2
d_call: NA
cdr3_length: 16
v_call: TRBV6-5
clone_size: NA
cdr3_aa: CASSYLASTNTGELFF
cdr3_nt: TGTGCCAGCAGTTACTTGGCTAGCACGAACACCGGGGAGCTGTTTTTT

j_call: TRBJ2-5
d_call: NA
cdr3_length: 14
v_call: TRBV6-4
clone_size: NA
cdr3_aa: CASSDSGLQETQYF
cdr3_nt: TGTGCCAGCAGTGACAGTGGACTCCAAGAGACCCAGTACTTC

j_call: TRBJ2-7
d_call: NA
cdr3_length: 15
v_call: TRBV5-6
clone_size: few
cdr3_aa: CASSPLTGGQYEQYF
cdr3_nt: TGTGCCAGCAGCCCCCTTACCGGGGGGCAATACGAGCAGTACTTC

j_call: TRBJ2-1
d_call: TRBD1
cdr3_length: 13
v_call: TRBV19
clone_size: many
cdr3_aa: CASSMDRAVEQFF
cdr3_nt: TGTGCCAGTAGTATGGACAGGGCGGTTGAGCAGTTCTTC

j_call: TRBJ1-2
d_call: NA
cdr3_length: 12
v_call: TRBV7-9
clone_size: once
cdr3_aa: CASSLSGYGYTF
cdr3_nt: TGTGCCAGCAGCTTATCAGGGTATGGCTACACCTTC

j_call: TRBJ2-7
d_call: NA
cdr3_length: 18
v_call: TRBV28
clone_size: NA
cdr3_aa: CARLEINEMDRHLYEQYF
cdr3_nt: TGTGCCAGACTCGAAATAAATGAAATGGACAGACACCTCTACGAGCAGTACTTC

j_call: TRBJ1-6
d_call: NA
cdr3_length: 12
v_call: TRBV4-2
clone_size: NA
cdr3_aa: CASSQDIPPLHF
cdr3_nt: TGTGCCAGCAGCCAAGATATTCCACCCCTCCACTTT

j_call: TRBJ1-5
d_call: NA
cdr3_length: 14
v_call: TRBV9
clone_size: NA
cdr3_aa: CASSVGGSNQPQHF
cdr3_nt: TGTGCCAGCAGCGTGGGGGGTAGCAATCAGCCCCAGCATTTT

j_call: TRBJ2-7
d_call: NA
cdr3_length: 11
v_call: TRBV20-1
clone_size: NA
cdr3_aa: CSARSTYEQYF
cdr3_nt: TGCAGTGCTAGGTCAACCTACGAGCAGTACTTC

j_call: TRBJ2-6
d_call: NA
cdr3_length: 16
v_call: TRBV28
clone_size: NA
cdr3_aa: CASSLRHNSGANVLTF
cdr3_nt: TGTGCCAGCAGTTTGAGACATAACTCTGGGGCCAACGTCCTGACTTTC

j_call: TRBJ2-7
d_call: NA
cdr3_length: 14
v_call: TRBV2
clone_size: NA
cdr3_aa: CASSEYRSSYEQYF
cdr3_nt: TGTGCCAGCAGTGAATACAGGTCCTCCTACGAGCAGTACTTC

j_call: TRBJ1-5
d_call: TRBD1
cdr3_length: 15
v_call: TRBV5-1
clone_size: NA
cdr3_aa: CASSSGQGGNQPQHF
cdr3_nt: TGCGCCAGCAGCTCCGGACAGGGGGGCAATCAGCCCCAGCATTTT

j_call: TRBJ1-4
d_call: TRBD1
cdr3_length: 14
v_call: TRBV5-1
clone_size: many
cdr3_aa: CASSMGQGNEKLFF
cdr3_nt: TGCGCCAGCAGCATGGGACAGGGTAATGAAAAACTGTTTTTT

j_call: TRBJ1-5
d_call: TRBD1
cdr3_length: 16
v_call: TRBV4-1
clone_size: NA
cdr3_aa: CASSQESTGRNQPQHF
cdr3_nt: TGCGCCAGCAGCCAAGAATCGACAGGGCGCAATCAGCCCCAGCATTTT

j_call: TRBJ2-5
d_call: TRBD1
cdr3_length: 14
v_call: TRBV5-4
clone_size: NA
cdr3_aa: CASSSGGFQETQYF
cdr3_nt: TGTGCCAGCAGCTCAGGGGGTTTCCAAGAGACCCAGTACTTC

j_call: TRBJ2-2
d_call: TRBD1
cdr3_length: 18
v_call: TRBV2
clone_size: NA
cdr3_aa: CASRPRTGGSLYTGELFF
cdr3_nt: TGTGCCAGCAGACCTCGGACAGGGGGAAGTCTTTACACCGGGGAGCTGTTTTTT